This entry concerns a single T cell receptor beta chain. The antigen is unknown. V lost 5 bases to trimming and J lost 5 bases, with 7 bases between them. Germline CDR1 and CDR2: SNHLY and FYNNEI. This CDR3 is 12 amino acids long. Assay: immunoSEQ multiplex PCR; the TCRdb copy retains only in-frame clones and omits some. Altogether 99,000 or so clones are present, around 89% being singletons, with the ten largest covering about 2.7%. These data originate in a study of T cell responses to AZD1222 COVID-19 vaccine. Regarding the study as a whole: Dominant CD4 TCR responses targeted spike regions 160-218 and 743-854. Reportedly, nearly half of unique spike TCRs recognized epitopes outside B.1.351/B.1.1.7 mutations. Sampling captured repertoires only after the peak T cell response.

The clonotype originates from an adult in good health. Here the sequenced sample was peripheral blood, taken on day 0 of AZD1222 vaccination. The chain recombines TRBV2 with TRBJ2-1; no definite D call. The CDR3 DNA is TGTGCCAGCAGTACTACTAACAATGAGCAGTTCTTC. Amino acids: CASSTTNNEQFF.